This T cell receptor (beta chain) was identified during a study of T cell responses to AZD1222 COVID-19 vaccine. Across the whole study: The analysis combined second doses at about 4 or about 12 weeks. Notes on the study in general: The study found vaccine-associated CD4 TCRs spanning spike, dominant at 160-218 and 743-854. Every sample of the repertoires postdated the peak T cell response.

Profiled with immunoSEQ multiplex PCR; TCRdb holds only in-frame clones, not every one. The sample yields fewer than 55,000 clones, over 80% seen once. The CDR3 consists of 15 residues. Germline V gene lookup returns CDR1 LNHDA and CDR2 SQIVND (reference sequence). Germline trimming cut 4 bases from V and 3 bases from J; bases unmatched to any gene: 4. For this clone: No antigen is known for it.

This TCR was recovered from an adult in good health. V gene TRBV19 combines with J gene TRBJ2-4, with 9 nucleotides matching TRBD1. This material consisted of peripheral blood, taken on day 0 of AZD1222 vaccination. CDR3 in DNA: TGTGCCAGTAGTAGGACAGGGGCGGACAAAAACATTCAGTACTTC. Protein: CASSRTGADKNIQYF.